These 22 T cell receptor beta chains originate from one sample sequenced in a study of cytomegalovirus exposure and HLA in healthy donors. The primer mix had 60 Vbeta and 13 Jbeta primers. The repertoire was sequenced with immunoSEQ multiplex PCR; TCRdb's copy has only in-frame clones and lacks some. The table shows about 120,000 clones, with about three quarters occurring only once. The sample consisted of PBMCs. These receptors came from a female donor in good health and CMV-seronegative.

This clone has just a few counts. This chain links TRBV6-5 with TRBJ1-1; perhaps TRBD1 as D (5 bases). Germline-derived CDR1 and CDR2 are MNHEY and SVGAGI. The CDR3 covers 11 residues. V lost 4 bases to trimming and J lost 11 bases, with 11 bases between them. CDR3: CASSSRGGAFF. The CDR3 nucleotides read TGTGCCAGCAGTTCCCGGGGGGGTGCTTTCTTT.

The gene calls are TRBV4-3 and TRBJ2-5, with 8 bases lining up with TRBD1. The J call may be incorrect, as the DNA end agrees better with TRBJ2-7. In germline, CDR1 is LGHNA, CDR2 YSLEER. CDR3 length: 14 amino acids. The CDR3: CASSQGTGPYEQYF. In nucleotides, the CDR3 is TGCGCCAGCAGCCAAGGGACAGGGCCCTACGAGCAGTACTTC.

The V and J genes are TRBV28 and TRBJ1-2; the match to TRBD1 covers 9 bases. CDR3 length equals 19 residues. Germline V gene sequence: CDR1 MDHEN, CDR2 SYDVKM. J lost 3 bases, V lost 4 bases, and 18 bases had no gene match. This chain's CDR3 is CASSSDWRAGTGSDYGYTF. The CDR3 nucleotides are TGTGCCAGCAGTTCCGATTGGCGCGCCGGGACAGGGTCGGACTATGGCTACACCTTC.

This clone appeared once. CDR3 DNA: TGCAGCGCAGCCCAAGGGTGGGAGGACCAAGAGACCCAGTACTTC. This translates into CSAAQGWEDQETQYF. This chain joins TRBV29-1 and TRBJ2-5; TRBD2 is a possible D gene (6 bases). V was clipped by 7 bases and J by 0 bases, with 18 bases between them. This CDR3 has 15 amino acids. Germline V gene data show CDR1 as SQVTM and CDR2 as ANQGSEA.

The rearrangement uses TRBV5-4 and TRBJ2-1; 12 positions match TRBD2. There are 15 residues in the CDR3. Germline CDR1 reads SGHNT; CDR2 reads YYREEE (reference sequence). With V trimmed by 4 bases and J by 7 bases, 6 bases remained unmatched. The CDR3 region has the DNA TGTGCCAGCAGCCCCGGGACTAGCGGGCCTAATGAGCAGTTCTTC. Its protein product is CASSPGTSGPNEQFF.

The V gene is TRBV7-8, the J gene TRBJ1-1, with D maybe TRBD1 (6 bases). V dropped 5 bases and J dropped 4 bases, with 17 bases sitting between them. The CDR3 loop spans 15 amino acids. Germline V gene data show CDR1 as SGHVS and CDR2 as FQNEAQ. CDR3 DNA sequence: TGTGCCAGCAGCACTCACAGGGCTGGAGGCACTGAAGCTTTCTTT. Its protein is CASSTHRAGGTEAFF.

The V call is TRBV6-5, the J call TRBJ1-2; 9 nucleotides line up with TRBD1. V was pared by 1 base and J by 4 bases, with 4 bases of the junction left unmatched. CDR3 length: 15 amino acids. Germline V gene data show CDR1 as MNHEY and CDR2 as SVGAGI. CDR3 protein: CASSYFSTGGYGYTF. The CDR3 bases are TGTGCCAGCAGTTACTTTTCGACAGGGGGCTATGGCTACACCTTC.

This chain uses TRBV6-6 with TRBJ1-4, with D possibly being TRBD1 (5 bases). CDR1 MNHNY and CDR2 SVGAGI come from the germline V gene (reference sequence). The germline V and J ends were trimmed by 5 bases and 4 bases, with 11 bases remaining between them. The CDR3 has 14 residues. The CDR3 loop is CASSRGGYNEKLFF. In nucleotides, the CDR3 is TGTGCCAGCAGTAGGGGAGGGTATAATGAAAAACTGTTTTTT.

This chain links TRBV6-1 with TRBJ1-3, with TRBD1 matching 10 bases. The CDR3 consists of 18 residues. With V trimmed by 4 bases and J by 0 bases, 9 bases remained unmatched. CDR1 is MNHNS, CDR2 SASEGT, per germline. In DNA form, the CDR3 reads TGTGCCAGCAGTGCCCCGGACAGGGGGTTGTTCTCTGGAAACACCATATATTTT. Residues: CASSAPDRGLFSGNTIYF.

The rearrangement links TRBV18 to TRBJ2-5, with D possibly being TRBD2 (5 bases). Trimming stripped 3 bases from V and 1 base from J, with 6 bases between. This CDR3 contains 13 residues. Germline CDR1 and CDR2: KGHSH and LQKENI. The CDR3 region has the DNA TGTGCCAGCTCACCTACTAGCCAAGAGACCCAGTACTTC. This encodes CASSPTSQETQYF.

In this sample, this clone turned up a few times. The rearrangement links TRBV6-5 to TRBJ1-5, with 7 bases matching TRBD1. Germline CDR1 and CDR2: MNHEY and SVGAGI. The V gene end was trimmed by 6 bases and the J gene end by 6 bases; junction bases not matched to a gene: 11. The CDR3 runs to 15 residues. The CDR3 reads CASRLDPGGVQPQHF. The CDR3 nucleotides read TGTGCCAGCAGACTTGACCCAGGGGGAGTTCAGCCCCAGCATTTT.

This chain uses TRBV19 with TRBJ2-7; no firm D call. The length of the CDR3 is 12 residues. CDR1 LNHDA and CDR2 SQIVND come from the germline V gene (reference sequence). The V end was cut by 7 bases, the J end by 6 bases, with 13 bases between. CDR3 sequence reads: CASTTPHGEQYF. The CDR3 region has the DNA TGTGCCAGTACCACCCCGCACGGCGAGCAGTACTTC.

This clone was observed once. The gene calls are TRBV5-1 and TRBJ2-7, with TRBD2 matching over 15 bases. V shed 4 bases, J shed 1 base, and the junction held 6 bases outside the gene matches. The CDR3 is 17 amino acids. Per the germline V gene, CDR1 is SGHRS and CDR2 is YFSETQ. Here the CDR3 DNA reads TGCGCCAGCAGCCCACCCGGGACTAGCGGGGGGTCCTACGAGCAGTACTTC. As protein: CASSPPGTSGGSYEQYF.

This clone was observed a single time. The genes are TRBV19 and TRBJ1-2; TRBD1 matches 8 bases. CDR3 length: 13 residues. Germline assignment: CDR1 LNHDA and CDR2 SQIVND (reference sequence). Trimming took 2 bases from V and 7 from J; bases not matched to a gene: 3. DNA for the CDR3: TGTGCCAGTAGTATACAGGGGGCCAGTGGCTACACCTTC. This encodes CASSIQGASGYTF.

This chain connects TRBV4-1 to TRBJ2-5; 11 nucleotides align to TRBD2. CDR3 length: 17 amino acids. Germline loops: CDR1 MGHRA, CDR2 YSYEKL. V trimming: 2 bases; J trimming: 3 bases; junction bases outside the gene matches: 8. The CDR3 nucleotides are TGCGCCAGCAGCCAAAAGCCAATACTAGCGGGGGAAGAGACCCAGTACTTC. Translated: CASSQKPILAGEETQYF.

The chain is built from TRBV5-4 and TRBJ2-7, with TRBD2 matching over 9 bases. Per germline, CDR1 SGHNT and CDR2 YYREEE (reference sequence). The CDR3 spans 17 residues. Losses at the gene ends were 4 bases for V and 6 bases for J; bases not matched to a gene: 17. DNA for the CDR3: TGTGCCAGCAGCAAAGGGGGCGGGGGGGCGGAATCTTCCGAGCAGTACTTC. Amino acids: CASSKGGGGAESSEQYF.

The CDR3 DNA reads TGTGCCAGCAGCCTGCCGTTGGGGACTACGGAAAACGAGCAGTACTTC. Translating gives CASSLPLGTTENEQYF. The gene calls are TRBV5-6 and TRBJ2-7; TRBD2 matches at 7 bases. The V gene end was trimmed by 4 bases and the J gene end by 5 bases; junction bases not matched to a gene: 15. This CDR3 comprises 16 residues. Germline V gives CDR1 SGHDT, CDR2 YYEEEE. The whole variable domain, filled in from reference TRBV5-6 and TRBJ2-7, reads DAGVTQSPTHLIKTRGQQVTLRCSPKSGHDTVSWYQQALGQGPQFIFQYYEEEERQRGNFPDRFSGHQFPNYSSELNVNALLLGDSALYLCASSLPLGTTENEQYFGPGTRLTVT.

This sequence joins TRBV7-9 and TRBJ1-3; D remains ambiguous. The CDR3 sequence is 15 residues long. Trimming shortened V by 6 bases and J by 2 bases, and 14 bases separated the two germline ends. Germline-derived CDR1 and CDR2 are SEHNR and FQNEAQ (reference sequence). As DNA, the CDR3 is TGTGCCAGCAGGCCCGTCCTGGGCCCTGGAAACACCATATATTTT. It specifies CASRPVLGPGNTIYF.

The chain uses TRBV2 and TRBJ1-5; TRBD1 might be the D (5 bases). Trimming stripped 5 bases from V and 2 bases from J, with 7 bases between. CDR3 length: 13 residues. Germline CDR1 SNHLY, CDR2 FYNNEI. DNA for the CDR3: TGTGCCAGCAGTCAGACAGGCAATCAGCCCCAGCATTTT. Translated: CASSQTGNQPQHF. Variable domain in full (rest from reference TRBV2 and TRBJ1-5): EPEVTQTPSHQVTQMGQEVILRCVPISNHLYFYWYRQILGQKVEFLVSFYNNEISEKSEIFDDQFSVERPDGSNFTLKIRSTKLEDSAMYFCASSQTGNQPQHFGDGTRLSIL.

The sample holds a few counts of this clone. The chain links TRBV7-9 to TRBJ1-4; maybe TRBD1 (5 bases). Germline-derived CDR1 and CDR2 are SEHNR and FQNEAQ (reference sequence). The CDR3 extends over 17 amino acids. V shed 5 bases and J shed 8 bases, with 24 bases lying between them. This CDR3 reads CASSPNARDSGEEKLFF. Here the CDR3 DNA reads TGTGCCAGCAGCCCCAACGCACGGGACTCTGGAGAGGAAAAACTGTTTTTT.

This clone was counted a few times. The rearrangement uses TRBV2 and TRBJ2-2; 7 bases agree with TRBD1. The V segment lost 8 bases and the J segment 7 bases; nucleotides outside the gene matches: 4. The germline gives CDR1 SNHLY, CDR2 FYNNEI. The CDR3 is 12 residues long. The CDR3 loop reads CASHRGYGELFF. In DNA form, the CDR3 reads TGTGCCAGCCACAGGGGCTACGGGGAGCTGTTTTTT.

This clone was counted a few times. The chain is built from TRBV5-4 and TRBJ1-1, with a tentative D call TRBD1 (6 bases). Trimming took 4 bases from V and 0 from J, leaving 16 bases between them. The germline gives CDR1 SGHNT, CDR2 YYREEE (reference sequence). This CDR3 spans 16 amino acids. CDR3 residues: CASSPDSPSMNTEAFF. As DNA, the CDR3 is TGTGCCAGCAGCCCGGACAGCCCCAGCATGAACACTGAAGCTTTCTTT.